The 7 T cell receptor beta chains given below trace back to one sample, sequenced in a study of T cell responses to AZD1222 COVID-19 vaccine. Sequencing was performed with immunoSEQ multiplex PCR; in TCRdb, only in-frame clones are kept and a portion is missing. This table holds roughly 60,000 clones, around 80% found once. Sequencing used peripheral blood, obtained on day 0 of AZD1222 vaccination. The origin of the receptors is an adult in good health.

CDR3 DNA: TGTGCCAGCAGCTGGGGACTGGCCCAAGAGACCCAGTACTTC. Residues: CASSWGLAQETQYF. This chain joins TRBV11-3 and TRBJ2-5, with a tentative D call TRBD2 (6 bases). With 4 bases removed from V and 1 base from J, the gap between germline ends came to 10 bases. The CDR3 covers 14 residues. Germline V gene data show CDR1 as SGHNT and CDR2 as YENEEA.

The chain recombines TRBV11-3 with TRBJ2-3, with D unresolved. This CDR3 is 16 amino acids long. Trimming took 5 bases from V and 2 from J, leaving 17 bases between them. Germline-derived CDR1 and CDR2 are SGHNT and YENEEA. CDR3 sequence (DNA): TGTGCCAGCAGCCTTGGAGTTGGGTTGGACACAGATACGCAGTATTTT. Residues: CASSLGVGLDTDTQYF. The entire variable domain, with the rest obtained from reference TRBV11-3 and TRBJ2-3, is as follows: EAGVVQSPRYKIIEKKQPVAFWCNPISGHNTLYWYLQNLGQGPELLIRYENEEAVDDSQLPKDRFSAERLKGVDSTLKIQPAELGDSAVYLCASSLGVGLDTDTQYFGPGTRLTVL.

The chain carries TRBV5-1 and TRBJ2-7; 9 positions agree with TRBD2. The V gene's germline CDR1 is SGHRS and CDR2 YFSETQ. The CDR3 has 13 residues. J lost 6 bases, V lost 8 bases, and 9 bases had no gene match. CDR3 loop: CAREDSGRTEQYV. The DNA for the CDR3 is TGCGCCAGGGAAGATAGCGGGAGAACCGAGCAGTACGTC.

V and J are TRBV6-2 or TRBV6-3 and TRBJ2-1; D is unresolved. The CDR3 has 12 amino acids. V lost 2 bases and J lost 9, with 8 bases in between. In germline, CDR1 is MNHEY, CDR2 SVGEGT. CDR3 in DNA: TGTGCCAGCAGTTACGGCATCGGTGAGCAGTTCTTC. This codes for CASSYGIGEQFF.

The count of this clone is one. The rearrangement joins TRBV6-1 to TRBJ2-7; maybe TRBD1 (6 bases). The CDR3 has 13 residues. The germline V gene has CDR1 MNHNS and CDR2 SASEGT. This CDR3 reads CASSEGGSGTLNV. CDR3 sequence (DNA): TGTGCCAGCAGTGAAGGAGGTTCCGGGACACTGAACGTC.

This clone has a single count. The chain has TRBV3-1 (or the pseudogene TRBV3-2) and TRBJ2-7, with unresolved D. Trimming stripped 0 bases from V and 2 bases from J, with 5 bases between. Germline loops: CDR1 LGHDT, CDR2 YNNKEL (reference sequence). This CDR3 is built from 13 residues. CDR3 region: CASSQDHPYEQYF. Here the CDR3 DNA reads TGTGCCAGCAGCCAAGATCATCCCTACGAGCAGTACTTC.

This chain connects TRBV19 to TRBJ1-2; unclear D gene. The V and J ends lost 1 base and 8 bases respectively, with 14 bases between them. The CDR3 contains 14 residues. In germline, CDR1 is LNHDA, CDR2 SQIVND (reference sequence). The CDR3 nucleotides read TGTGCCAGTAGTATAGCCCGTGCCCCGTGGGGCTACACCTTC. Amino acid sequence: CASSIARAPWGYTF.